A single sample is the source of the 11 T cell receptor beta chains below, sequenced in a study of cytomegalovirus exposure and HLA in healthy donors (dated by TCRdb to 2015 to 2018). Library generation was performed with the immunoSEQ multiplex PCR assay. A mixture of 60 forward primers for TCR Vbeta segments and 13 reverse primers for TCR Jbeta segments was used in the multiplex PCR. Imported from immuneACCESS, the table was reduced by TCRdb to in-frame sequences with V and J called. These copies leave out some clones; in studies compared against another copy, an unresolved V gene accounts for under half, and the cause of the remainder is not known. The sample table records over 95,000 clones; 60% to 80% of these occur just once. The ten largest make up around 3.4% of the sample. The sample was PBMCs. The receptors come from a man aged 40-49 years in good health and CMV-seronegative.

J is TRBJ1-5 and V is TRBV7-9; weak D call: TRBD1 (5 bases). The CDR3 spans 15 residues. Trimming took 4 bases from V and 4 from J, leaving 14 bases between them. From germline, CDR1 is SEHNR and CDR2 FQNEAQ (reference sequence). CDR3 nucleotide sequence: TGTGCCAGCAGCTCCGGAGACAGACCAAATCAGCCCCAGCATTTT. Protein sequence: CASSSGDRPNQPQHF. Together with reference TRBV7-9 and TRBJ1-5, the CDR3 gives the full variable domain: DTGVSQNPRHKITKRGQNVTFRCDPISEHNRLYWYRQTLGQGPEFLTYFQNEAQLEKSRLLSDRFSAERPKGSFSTLEIQRTEQGDSAMYLCASSSGDRPNQPQHFGDGTRLSIL.

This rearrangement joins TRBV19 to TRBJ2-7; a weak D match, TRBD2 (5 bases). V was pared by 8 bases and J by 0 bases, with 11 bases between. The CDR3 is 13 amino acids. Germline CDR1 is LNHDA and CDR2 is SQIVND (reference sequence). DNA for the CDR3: TGTGCCAGTTCCCTAGGGAGCTCCTACGAGCAGTACTTC. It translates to CASSLGSSYEQYF.

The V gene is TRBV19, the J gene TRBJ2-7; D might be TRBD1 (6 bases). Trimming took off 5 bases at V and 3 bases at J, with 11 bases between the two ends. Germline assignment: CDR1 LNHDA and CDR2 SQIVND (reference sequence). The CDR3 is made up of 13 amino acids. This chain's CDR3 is CASSQGTIYEQYF. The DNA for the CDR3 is TGTGCCAGTAGTCAGGGGACGATCTACGAGCAGTACTTC.

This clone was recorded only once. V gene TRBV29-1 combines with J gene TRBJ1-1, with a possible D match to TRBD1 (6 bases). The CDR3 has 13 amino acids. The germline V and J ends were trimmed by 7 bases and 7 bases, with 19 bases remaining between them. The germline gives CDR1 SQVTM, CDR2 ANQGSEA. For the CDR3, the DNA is TGCAGCGCGGGGGGGGGCAGGCCCGATGAAGCTTTCTTT. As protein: CSAGGGRPDEAFF.

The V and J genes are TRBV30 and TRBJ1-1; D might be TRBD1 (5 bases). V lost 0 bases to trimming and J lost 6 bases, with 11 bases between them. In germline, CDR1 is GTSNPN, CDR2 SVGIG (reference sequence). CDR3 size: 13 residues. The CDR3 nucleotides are TGTGCCTGGAGTGTACAGCGGGGGGCTGAAGCTTTCTTT. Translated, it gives CAWSVQRGAEAFF. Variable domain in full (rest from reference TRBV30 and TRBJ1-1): SQTIHQWPATLVQPVGSPLSLECTVEGTSNPNLYWYRQAAGRGLQLLFYSVGIGQISSEVPQNLSASRPQDRQFILSSKKLLLSDSGFYLCAWSVQRGAEAFFGQGTRLTVV.

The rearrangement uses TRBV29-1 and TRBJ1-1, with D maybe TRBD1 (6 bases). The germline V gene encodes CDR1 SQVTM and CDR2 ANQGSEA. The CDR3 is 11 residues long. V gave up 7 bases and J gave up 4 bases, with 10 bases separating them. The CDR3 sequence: CSDAGVTEAFF. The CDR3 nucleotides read TGCAGCGACGCAGGGGTCACTGAAGCTTTCTTT.

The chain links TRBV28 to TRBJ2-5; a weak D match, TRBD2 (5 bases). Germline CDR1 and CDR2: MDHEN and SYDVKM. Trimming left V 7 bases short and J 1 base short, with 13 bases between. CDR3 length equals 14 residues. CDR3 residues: CASTPSGIQETQYF. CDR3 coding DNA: TGTGCCAGCACCCCATCCGGGATCCAAGAGACCCAGTACTTC.

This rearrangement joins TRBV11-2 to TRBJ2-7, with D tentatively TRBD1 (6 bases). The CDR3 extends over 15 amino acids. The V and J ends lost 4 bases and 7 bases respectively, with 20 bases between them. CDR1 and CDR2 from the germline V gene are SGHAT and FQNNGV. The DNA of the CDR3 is TGTGCCAGCAGCTCCGTTAGGCAGGGGAATTGGGAGCAGTACTTC. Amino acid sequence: CASSSVRQGNWEQYF.

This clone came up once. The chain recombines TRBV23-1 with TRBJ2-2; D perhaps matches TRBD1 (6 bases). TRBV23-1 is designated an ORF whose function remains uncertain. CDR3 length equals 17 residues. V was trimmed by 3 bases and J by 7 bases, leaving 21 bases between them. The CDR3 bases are TGCGCCAGCAGTCATAGGGGGACCTTCGGTGGTTGCGGGGAGCTGTTTTTT. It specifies CASSHRGTFGGCGELFF.

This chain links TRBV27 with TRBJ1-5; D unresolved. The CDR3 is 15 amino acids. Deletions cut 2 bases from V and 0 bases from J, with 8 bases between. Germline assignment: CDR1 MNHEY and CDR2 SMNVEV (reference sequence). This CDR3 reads CASSLNGYSNQPQHF. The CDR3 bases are TGTGCCAGCAGTTTAAACGGTTATAGCAATCAGCCCCAGCATTTT.

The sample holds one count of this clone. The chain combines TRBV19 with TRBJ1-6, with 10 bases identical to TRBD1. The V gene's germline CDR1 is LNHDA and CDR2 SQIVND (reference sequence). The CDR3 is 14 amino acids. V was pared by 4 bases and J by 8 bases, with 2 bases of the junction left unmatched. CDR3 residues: CASSTTGGDSPLHF. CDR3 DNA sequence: TGTGCCAGTAGTACGACAGGGGGCGATTCACCCCTCCACTTT.